This entry lists 5 T cell receptor beta chains sequenced from one sample in a study of T cell repertoires in cytomegalovirus infection. Using its own MiXCR run on the reads, TCRdb lists one record per CDR3 protein. In the table there are about 130,000 distinct CDR3 sequences, approximately 8.8% of which are singletons. The sample was PBMCs. Receptor source: a human donor in good health (CMV status not recorded). Some clones in this sample may be carry-over from other donors' samples.

This clonotype was observed at least ten times. The J gene is TRBJ1-1, the V gene TRBV7-6; possibly TRBD1 for D (5 bases). The CDR3 length is 14 residues. The ends were cut back, 5 bases at V and 4 bases at J, with 14 bases in the middle. The germline V gene encodes CDR1 SGHVS and CDR2 FNYEAQ. CDR3 DNA: TGTGCCAGCAGCCCACAGGTGGGGACCACTGAAGCTTTCTTT. The encoded protein is CASSPQVGTTEAFF.

This clonotype has more than one count but fewer than ten. The chain has TRBV13 and TRBJ1-3; 8 bases agree with TRBD1. V shed 3 bases and J 0 bases; nucleotides not matched to a gene: 7. The V gene's germline CDR1 is PRHDT and CDR2 FYEKMQ (reference sequence). This CDR3 contains 17 residues. DNA for the CDR3: TGTGCCAGCAGCTTCCGGGACAGGAGTCACTCTGGAAACACCATATATTTT. Translated: CASSFRDRSHSGNTIYF.

This clonotype has a count of ten or more. The chain has TRBV7-6 and TRBJ2-1, with D hard to call. Trimming pared 5 bases from V and 6 bases from J, leaving 11 bases between. The germline CDR1 and CDR2 sequences are SGHVS and FNYEAQ. This CDR3 is built from 13 residues. The CDR3 bases are TGTGCCAGCAGCCCGCCGCCGGGCAATGAGCAGTTCTTC. It specifies CASSPPPGNEQFF.

This rearrangement joins TRBV28 to TRBJ1-5; D is unclear. This CDR3 is 14 amino acids long. The germline V and J ends were trimmed by 2 bases and 8 bases, with 13 bases remaining between them. Germline loops: CDR1 MDHEN, CDR2 SYDVKM. CDR3 nucleotides: TGTGCCAGCAGTTTACGCCTTCTGAGGGAGCCCCAGCATTTT. It specifies CASSLRLLREPQHF.

V and J are TRBV5-6 and TRBJ2-3; 8 nucleotides agree with TRBD2. Germline trimming cut 1 base from V and 0 bases from J; bases unmatched to any gene: 7. The CDR3 has 17 residues. The germline CDR1 and CDR2 sequences are SGHDT and YYEEEE. The CDR3 reads CASSLRFAGGSTDTQYF. CDR3 DNA: TGTGCCAGCAGCTTGAGATTCGCGGGGGGAAGCACAGATACGCAGTATTTT.